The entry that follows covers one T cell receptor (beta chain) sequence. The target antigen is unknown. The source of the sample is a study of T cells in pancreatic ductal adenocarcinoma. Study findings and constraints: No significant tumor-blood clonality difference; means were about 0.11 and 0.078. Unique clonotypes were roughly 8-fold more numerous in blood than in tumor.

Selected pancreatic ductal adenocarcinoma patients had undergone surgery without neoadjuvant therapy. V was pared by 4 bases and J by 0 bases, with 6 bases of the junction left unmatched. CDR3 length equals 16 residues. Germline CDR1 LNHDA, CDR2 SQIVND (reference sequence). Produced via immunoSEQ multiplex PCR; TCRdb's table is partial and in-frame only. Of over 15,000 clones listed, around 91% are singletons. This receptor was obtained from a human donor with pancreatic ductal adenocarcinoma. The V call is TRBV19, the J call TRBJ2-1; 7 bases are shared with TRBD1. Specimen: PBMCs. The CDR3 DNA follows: TGTGCCAGTAGTACCGCCAGGGGGAGCTCCTACAATGAGCAGTTCTTC. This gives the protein CASSTARGSSYNEQFF.